This TCR beta chain was captured by sequencing in a study of CD8 T cells in ankylosing spondylitis (TCRdb year 2017). For the wider study: The study profiled T cell receptor beta repertoires in healthy donors and ankylosing spondylitis patients to find disease-linked TCR variants. The whole study cohort included about a hundred healthy donors and 25 or so ankylosing spondylitis patients. Peripheral blood samples were taken, and synovial fluid was additionally collected from ankylosing spondylitis patients. Paper-wide results and their limitations: Some motif variants were previously reported in synovial fluid and blood of reactive arthritis patients, suggesting common disease-initiation mechanisms. A TCR beta motif made up of several highly homologous amino acid variants appeared to be characteristic of blood from ankylosing spondylitis patients. The disease-linked clones showed a CD8+ phenotype and occurred at relatively low frequencies in peripheral blood. Significant enrichment of the disease-linked clones was reported in matched synovial fluid samples from ankylosing spondylitis patients.

This clonotype was recorded at least ten times. Its antigen has not been determined. Qualities for individual bases were not recorded, and no much larger clone is one base off. The sequencer listed for this sample is Illumina HiSeq 2500. TCR beta libraries were prepared by quantitative 5'-RACE with molecular barcodes. The authors processed their data as follows. Disease-linked TCR variants were identified with a new computational method built on a probabilistic model of VDJ rearrangement. TCRdb itself trimmed the public reads at Q25 with fastp, ran MiXCR and retained productive beta chains. Rows with a matching CDR3 protein are joined into one entry that keeps the most common DNA and genes. TCRdb's processing, not the authors', yielded these V and J calls. Within this sample are approximately 100,000 distinct CDR3 sequences, with about 8.3% of them counted one time only. The ten top clones hold 9.9% of the sample.

Specimen: blood, either unsorted or a sorted T cell fraction (not recorded which). The sequence was obtained from a male donor with ankylosing spondylitis or in good health (not recorded which).

The CDR3 region: CASRGTVNYGYTF. The DNA sequence reads TGTGCCAGCAGGGGTACAGTTAACTATGGCTACACCTTC. In this chain, TRBV6-1 is recombined with TRBJ1-2; the D gene is unclear. Reading from cysteine to phenylalanine, the CDR3 counts 13 amino acids. CDR3 DNA is the only sequence kept; it has 39 bases, read in frame from the first base. V is shortened by 6 bases, J by 1 base, and the region joining them spans 9 bases. The germline V gene sets CDR1 to MNHNS and CDR2 to SASEGT.